Described below is a single TCR beta chain sequence and its context. This sample is part of a study of blood T cell repertoires in COVID-19. Looking at the study overall: COVID-19 samples from acute and convalescent phases originated in the United States, Italy and Spain.

In assigning cohorts, the study relied on participant-reported clinical history. Produced via immunoSEQ multiplex PCR; TCRdb's table is partial and in-frame only. The table lists around 390,000 clones, approximately 87% of them singletons. Trimming left V 5 bases short and J 2 bases short, with 6 bases between. From germline, CDR1 is KGHDR and CDR2 SFDVKD. The length of the CDR3 is 14 residues. The sequence was obtained from a woman aged 45 to 65 who had recovered from COVID-19. The V call is TRBV24-1, the J call TRBJ2-6; a possible D gene is TRBD2 (5 bases). The sample taken for sequencing was PBMCs or T cells enriched from blood (not recorded which). The CDR3 here is CATSGGPGANVLTF. In DNA form, the CDR3 reads TGTGCCACCAGTGGAGGGCCTGGGGCCAACGTCCTGACTTTC.